These 30 T cell receptor beta chains came from one sample sequenced in a study of T cells in Graves' hyperthyroidism and ophthalmopathy. Amplified TCR beta CDR3 regions came from RNA transcripts. During a first-round RT-PCR of the TCR CDR3, the HTBI primer set was used. TCRdb used MiXCR to reprocess the multiplex PCR reads, holding one entry per CDR3 protein. This table holds 500,000 to 750,000 distinct CDR3 sequences, approximately 15% found once. The specimen sequenced was blood. Receptors were obtained from a young woman with Graves' ophthalmopathy.

About this clonotype: The junction departs from germline at one end; a sequencing error may be responsible. The chain combines TRBV4-1 with TRBJ2-1; TRBD1 agrees at 10 bases. This CDR3 has 16 residues. Germline V gene sequence: CDR1 MGHRA, CDR2 YSYEKL. CDR3 nucleotides: TGTGCCAGCAGCCAAGATTGGGACAGGGGACTGGATGAGCAGTTCTTC. Translating gives CASSQDWDRGLDEQFF.

The rearrangement links TRBV4-1 to TRBJ2-1; 7 bases fit TRBD1. The CDR3 loop spans 15 amino acids. V lost 2 bases and J lost 3; bases outside the gene matches: 4. The germline V gene encodes CDR1 MGHRA and CDR2 YSYEKL. The CDR3 is CASSQSGQNYNEQFF. CDR3 sequence (DNA): TGCGCCAGCAGCCAATCGGGACAGAACTACAATGAGCAGTTCTTC.

This chain joins TRBV18 and TRBJ1-1, with D tentatively TRBD1 (5 bases). The CDR3 covers 15 residues. V gave up 3 bases and J gave up 1 base, with 12 bases separating them. Germline-derived CDR1 and CDR2 are KGHSH and LQKENI. CDR3 sequence reads: CASSPPGLPNTEAFF. The CDR3 DNA follows: TGTGCCAGCTCACCCCCGGGACTTCCGAACACTGAAGCTTTCTTT.

In this sample, this clonotype turned up many times. The chain recombines TRBV4-1 with TRBJ2-7; unclear D gene. Per the germline V gene, CDR1 is MGHRA and CDR2 is YSYEKL. Trimming took 0 bases from V and 2 from J, leaving 11 bases between them. The CDR3 has 15 residues. The CDR3 here is CASSQETAAAYEQYF. In DNA, the CDR3 is TGCGCCAGCAGCCAAGAGACGGCGGCCGCCTACGAGCAGTACTTC.

This clonotype was seen many times. This chain links TRBV29-1 with TRBJ2-3; the D is unclear. Deletions cut 3 bases from V and 9 bases from J, with 19 bases between. This CDR3 has 14 residues. Germline CDR1 is SQVTM and CDR2 is ANQGSEA. The CDR3 region is CSVDSTFSDKTQYF. CDR3 in DNA: TGCAGCGTTGACTCCACCTTCTCGGATAAAACGCAGTATTTT.

The V gene is TRBV4-2, the J gene TRBJ2-7; 11 nucleotides agree with TRBD2. V gave up 4 bases and J gave up 6 bases; unmatched junction bases: 11. The CDR3 totals 16 residues. The V gene's germline CDR1 is LGHNA and CDR2 YNFKEQ. CDR3 DNA sequence: TGTGCCAGCAGCCTACTACCGGGACTAGCGGAACCCGAGCAGTACTTC. This translates into CASSLLPGLAEPEQYF.

V is TRBV24-1 and J is TRBJ2-7, with 7 bases fitting TRBD1. V was clipped by 7 bases and J by 2 bases; unmatched bases: 1. CDR1 and CDR2 from the germline V gene are KGHDR and SFDVKD. This CDR3 spans 12 amino acids. CDR3 residues: CATRDRPYEQYF. The CDR3 DNA reads as TGTGCCACCAGGGACAGGCCCTACGAGCAGTACTTC.

Many counts were recorded for this clonotype. The chain recombines TRBV28 with TRBJ1-5, with D unresolved. Trimming removed 3 bases from V and 1 base from J, with 16 bases in between. This CDR3 is 17 amino acids long. Germline V gene data show CDR1 as MDHEN and CDR2 as SYDVKM. CDR3 loop: CASSFLSEGASNQPQHF. In DNA, the CDR3 is TGTGCCAGCAGTTTTTTGAGTGAGGGCGCGAGCAATCAGCCCCAGCATTTT.

About this clonotype itself: A read error may produce the germline difference seen at one junction end. This chain joins TRBV7-2 and TRBJ2-7; 8 bases align to TRBD1. The V gene's germline CDR1 is SGHTA and CDR2 FQGNSA. The CDR3 extends over 14 amino acids. CDR3 residues: CVSSRTGIPYEQYF. CDR3 in DNA: TGTGTCAGCAGCAGGACAGGGATCCCCTACGAGCAGTACTTC.

The chain carries TRBV7-3 and TRBJ2-2; TRBD1 aligns across 7 bases. The CDR3 totals 14 residues. Germline V gene sequence: CDR1 SGHTA, CDR2 FQGTGA. The junction had 2 bases not matched to a gene; V was cut back by 4 bases and J by 3 bases. The CDR3 coding sequence is TGTGCCAGCAGCTGGGGACAGCACACCGGGGAGCTGTTTTTT. Protein product: CASSWGQHTGELFF.

This clonotype was recorded many times. J is TRBJ1-2 and V is TRBV20-1; D remains unclear. Germline V CDR1 and CDR2: DFQATT, SNEGSKA (reference sequence). CDR3 length equals 13 residues. V lost 0 bases to trimming and J lost 2 bases, with 7 bases between them. The CDR3 sequence: CSARDVGNYGYTF. The CDR3 DNA sequence: TGCAGTGCTAGAGATGTCGGAAACTATGGCTACACCTTC.

The sample holds many counts of this clonotype. The rearrangement joins TRBV24-1 to TRBJ2-2; 13 bases align to TRBD2. The germline V gene has CDR1 KGHDR and CDR2 SFDVKD. The CDR3 spans 16 residues. V was clipped by 2 bases and J by 5 bases; unmatched bases: 1. The CDR3 bases are TGTGCCACCAGTGATTGGACTAGCGGGAGAACCGGGGAGCTGTTTTTT. It translates to CATSDWTSGRTGELFF.

This clonotype appeared many times. This chain links TRBV20-1 with TRBJ2-5; 8 bases match TRBD2. The CDR3 contains 14 residues. The germline V gene encodes CDR1 DFQATT and CDR2 SNEGSKA (reference sequence). The ends lost 6 bases at V and 5 bases at J; junction bases unmatched: 11. The CDR3 region is CSARISGSPETQYF. CDR3 bases: TGCAGTGCCAGAATCAGCGGGAGTCCCGAGACCCAGTACTTC.

This rearrangement joins TRBV10-3 to TRBJ2-2; D is unclear. The CDR3 sequence is 12 residues long. The germline V gene has CDR1 ENHRY and CDR2 SYGVKD. V lost 9 bases to trimming and J lost 6 bases, with 11 bases between them. CDR3 amino acids: CAIHADAGELFF. CDR3 bases: TGTGCCATTCACGCCGACGCCGGGGAGCTGTTTTTT.

This clonotype was found a few times. This chain connects TRBV27 to TRBJ2-1; D gene ambiguous. With 3 bases removed from V and 5 bases from J, the gap between germline ends came to 5 bases. The V gene's germline CDR1 is MNHEY and CDR2 SMNVEV (reference sequence). CDR3 size: 12 residues. This CDR3 is CASSFGNNEQFF. Here the CDR3 DNA reads TGTGCCAGCAGTTTTGGTAACAATGAGCAGTTCTTC.

This chain links TRBV4-2 with TRBJ1-5; 7 bases are a match to TRBD1. Germline-derived CDR1 and CDR2 are LGHNA and YNFKEQ. The CDR3 extends over 16 amino acids. The ends lost 0 bases at V and 4 bases at J; junction bases unmatched: 6. In nucleotides, the CDR3 is TGTGCCAGCAGCCAAGAACTCAGGGGGGTTAATCAGCCCCAGCATTTT. It translates to CASSQELRGVNQPQHF.

V usage is TRBV9 and J usage is TRBJ1-6; D ambiguous. The CDR3 runs to 15 residues. Trimming left V 2 bases short and J 4 bases short, with 10 bases between. The V gene's germline CDR1 is SGDLS and CDR2 YYNGEE. The CDR3 here is CASSVRERYNSPLHF. The CDR3 nucleotides are TGTGCCAGCAGCGTGCGGGAGAGATATAATTCACCCCTCCACTTT.

This clonotype was picked up many times. J is TRBJ2-5 and V is TRBV11-3, with D perhaps matching TRBD1 (5 bases). Germline values: CDR1 SGHNT, CDR2 YENEEA. V lost 5 bases, J lost 3 bases, and 7 bases lay in between. CDR3 length equals 12 residues. CDR3 region: CASSPREETQYF. The CDR3 DNA reads as TGTGCCAGCAGCCCCAGGGAAGAGACCCAGTACTTC.

This clonotype was detected ten times or more. This chain joins TRBV20-1 and TRBJ2-5; TRBD2 is a possible D gene (6 bases). Trimming took off 5 bases at V and 0 bases at J, with 13 bases between the two ends. CDR1 DFQATT and CDR2 SNEGSKA come from the germline V gene (reference sequence). This CDR3 has 14 amino acids. This CDR3 is CSAGGGAYQETQYF. The CDR3 coding sequence is TGCAGTGCTGGGGGAGGAGCGTACCAAGAGACCCAGTACTTC.

This clonotype appeared a few times. Being one base from a much bigger clone, this may be a read error. The chain has TRBV7-3 and TRBJ1-1; tentatively, D is TRBD1 (6 bases). The CDR3 has 13 amino acids. Germline V gives CDR1 SGHTA, CDR2 FQGTGA. CDR3 sequence reads: CAGSQGRDGEAFF. The CDR3 nucleotides read TGTGCCGGCAGCCAGGGGAGGGACGGTGAAGCTTTCTTT.

To note about this clonotype: A read error is possible here, since a much larger clone lies one base away. Written as DNA, the CDR3 is TGTGCCAGCAGCATCCATGAGGGGGTCTATCAGCCCCAGCATTTT. It specifies CASSIHEGVYQPQHF. V usage is TRBV6-1 and J usage is TRBJ1-5, with a possible D match to TRBD1 (6 bases). Per the germline V gene, CDR1 is MNHNS and CDR2 is SASEGT. V lost 6 bases to trimming and J lost 5 bases, with 17 bases between them. The CDR3 extends over 15 amino acids.

V usage is TRBV11-2 and J usage is TRBJ2-7, with 7 bases fitting TRBD1. Trimming took 5 bases from V and 9 from J; bases not matched to a gene: 10. Germline loops: CDR1 SGHAT, CDR2 FQNNGV. CDR3 length: 13 amino acids. CDR3 coding DNA: TGTGCCAGCAGCCTGACAGGGCCCTTCGGGCAGTACTTC. Protein product: CASSLTGPFGQYF. The full variable domain, its missing parts supplied by reference TRBV11-2 and TRBJ2-7, is EAGVAQSPRYKIIEKRQSVAFWCNPISGHATLYWYQQILGQGPKLLIQFQNNGVVDDSQLPKDRFSAERLKGVDSTLKIQPAKLEDSAVYLCASSLTGPFGQYFGPGTRLTVT.

This clonotype was counted between two and nine times. V gene TRBV15 combines with J gene TRBJ1-2; D is possibly TRBD1 (5 bases). The CDR3 runs 12 residues. With 0 bases removed from V and 7 bases from J, the gap between germline ends came to 6 bases. Germline V lookup: CDR1 LNHNV, CDR2 YYDKDF (reference sequence). The CDR3 region has the DNA TGTGCCACCAGCAGAGACAGGGCTGGCTACACCTTC. Translated: CATSRDRAGYTF.

The rearrangement uses TRBV6-5 and TRBJ1-1; a weak D match, TRBD1 (6 bases). Germline CDR1 MNHEY, CDR2 SVGAGI. This CDR3 has 15 amino acids. V was pared by 4 bases and J by 1 base, with 13 bases between. In DNA, the CDR3 is TGTGCCAGCAGTTCCCTGATACAGGGGAACACTGAAGCTTTCTTT. Amino acids: CASSSLIQGNTEAFF.

This clonotype was seen at least ten times. The V call is TRBV12-3 or TRBV12-4, the J call TRBJ1-2; D not resolved. This CDR3 region has 14 residues. V lost 3 bases and J lost 4, with 12 bases in between. CDR3 DNA: TGTGCCAGCAGTTTTCCGTGGGAGGGCTATGGCTACACCTTC. Its translation is CASSFPWEGYGYTF.

This clonotype was seen ten or more times. The V and J genes are TRBV27 and TRBJ2-1, with 10 bases lining up with TRBD2. Germline CDR1 reads MNHEY; CDR2 reads SMNVEV (reference sequence). Losses at the gene ends were 5 bases for V and 7 bases for J; bases not matched to a gene: 14. There are 17 residues in the CDR3. For the CDR3, the DNA is TGTGCCAGCAGTGCCCGCACCGGGACTAGCGTTTGGAATGAGCAGTTCTTC. It is translated as CASSARTGTSVWNEQFF.

This clonotype was found a few times. The chain couples TRBV7-9 to TRBJ2-2; D uncertain. V was shortened by 5 bases and J by 0 bases, with 13 bases between the two germline ends. The CDR3 has 16 amino acids. Germline CDR1 reads SEHNR; CDR2 reads FQNEAQ (reference sequence). The CDR3 nucleotides read TGTGCCAGCAGCCGCCTAGAGCAGTCGAACACCGGGGAGCTGTTTTTT. Its protein is CASSRLEQSNTGELFF.

This clonotype showed up just a few times. The chain links TRBV27 to TRBJ1-5; the match to TRBD1 covers 9 bases. Unmatched junction bases numbered 6, after V lost 5 bases and J lost 4 bases. Per germline, CDR1 MNHEY and CDR2 SMNVEV (reference sequence). The CDR3 length is 15 residues. This chain's CDR3 is CASSPLTGGNQPQHF. In DNA form, the CDR3 reads TGTGCCAGCAGTCCCCTGACAGGGGGGAATCAGCCCCAGCATTTT.

The chain uses TRBV4-2 and TRBJ2-3; D tentatively fits TRBD1 or TRBD2 (6 bases each). The V gene's germline CDR1 is LGHNA and CDR2 YNFKEQ. CDR3 length: 16 residues. Trimming cost V 0 bases and J 3 bases, with 13 bases left between them. The CDR3 is CASSQEPTGGTDTQYF. The DNA of the CDR3 is TGTGCCAGCAGCCAAGAGCCGACAGGAGGGACAGATACGCAGTATTTT.

As for this clonotype: This clone may be a read error of a much larger clone one base away. The chain carries TRBV25-1 and TRBJ2-2, with 12 bases aligning to TRBD2. The V and J ends lost 4 bases and 7 bases, in that order; junction bases with no gene match: 16. CDR1 MGHDK and CDR2 SYGVNS come from the germline V gene. CDR3 length: 19 residues. CDR3 bases: TGTGCCAGCAGTGGCGCTAGCGGGAGGGCCAAGGTCGACATCGGGGAGCTGTTTTTT. This sequence encodes CASSGASGRAKVDIGELFF.